These 18 T cell receptor beta chains were sequenced from one sample in a study of T cell changes during pregnancy in multiple sclerosis. Only in-frame clones appear in the TCRdb table, and some are missing; sequencing was by immunoSEQ multiplex PCR. Of almost 50,000 clones in the sample, roughly 95% are singletons; the top ten hold around 0.31%. The material sequenced was CD4+ T cells from peripheral blood mononuclear cells, taken in the third trimester of pregnancy. Receptor source: a female donor with multiple sclerosis, enrolled in a pregnancy study.

The chain carries TRBV19 and TRBJ1-5, with D perhaps matching TRBD1 (5 bases). The length of the CDR3 is 14 residues. The V gene's germline CDR1 is LNHDA and CDR2 SQIVND (reference sequence). V was shortened by 3 bases and J by 10 bases, with 16 bases between the two germline ends. This CDR3 is CASSIEQAARPQHF. Here the CDR3 DNA reads TGTGCCAGTAGTATTGAACAGGCCGCGCGACCCCAGCATTTT. The entire variable domain, with the rest obtained from reference TRBV19 and TRBJ1-5, is as follows: DGGITQSPKYLFRKEGQNVTLSCEQNLNHDAMYWYRQDPGQGLRLIYYSQIVNDFQKGDIAEGYSVSREKKESFPLTVTSAQKNPTAFYLCASSIEQAARPQHFGDGTRLSIL.

The chain recombines TRBV19 with TRBJ1-2; D is unresolved. V lost 0 bases, J lost 4 bases, and 9 bases lay in between. CDR3 size: 14 residues. Germline V gives CDR1 LNHDA, CDR2 SQIVND (reference sequence). The CDR3 DNA reads TGTGCCAGTAGTATAGACATTTCGGGCTATGGCTACACCTTC. This codes for CASSIDISGYGYTF.

The rearrangement links TRBV7-9 to TRBJ1-1, with a tentative D call TRBD1 (5 bases). Trimming left V 3 bases short and J 11 bases short, with 16 bases between. This CDR3 comprises 13 residues. Germline V lookup: CDR1 SEHNR, CDR2 FQNEAQ (reference sequence). The CDR3 sequence is CASSLGGPTWAFF. The CDR3 DNA is TGTGCCAGCAGCTTGGGGGGTCCCACCTGGGCTTTCTTT.

Here the CDR3 DNA reads TGTGCCAGCAGCTTAGGGACAGGGGGAGTAGGTGAGCAGTTCTTC. Its translation: CASSLGTGGVGEQFF. This chain joins TRBV7-9 and TRBJ2-1, with TRBD1 matching over 10 bases. CDR1 is SEHNR, CDR2 FQNEAQ, per germline (reference sequence). The CDR3 loop spans 15 amino acids. With 1 base clipped from V and 9 bases from J, the junction kept 6 bases outside the gene matches. Full variable domain (remainder filled in from reference TRBV7-9 and TRBJ2-1): DTGVSQNPRHKITKRGQNVTFRCDPISEHNRLYWYRQTLGQGPEFLTYFQNEAQLEKSRLLSDRFSAERPKGSFSTLEIQRTEQGDSAMYLCASSLGTGGVGEQFFGPGTRLTVL.

The CDR3 protein is CASSAGQGVHEQYF. The CDR3, as DNA: TGTGCCAGCAGCGCGGGACAGGGAGTACACGAGCAGTACTTC. The rearrangement links TRBV7-7 to TRBJ2-7; 9 nucleotides match TRBD1. J lost 5 bases, V lost 5 bases, and 7 bases had no gene match. CDR3 size: 14 residues. Germline loops: CDR1 SSHAT, CDR2 FNYEAQ (reference sequence).

The J gene is TRBJ2-5, the V gene TRBV2; unclear D gene. The germline V gene encodes CDR1 SNHLY and CDR2 FYNNEI. This CDR3 spans 11 amino acids. V was pared by 5 bases and J by 4 bases, with 5 bases between. CDR3 sequence reads: CASSRRETQYF. CDR3 sequence (DNA): TGTGCCAGCAGTCGTAGAGAGACCCAGTACTTC.

The rearrangement links TRBV15 to TRBJ1-3; possible D gene TRBD1, 5 bases. Germline-derived CDR1 and CDR2 are LNHNV and YYDKDF (reference sequence). This CDR3 region has 18 residues. The V end lost 0 bases, the J end lost 0 bases, and 15 bases lay between the germline ends. CDR3 DNA: TGTGCCACCAGCAGAGATCTGACAGCCACCGTCTCTGGAAACACCATATATTTT. Amino acids: CATSRDLTATVSGNTIYF.

The chain is built from TRBV12-5 and TRBJ2-3, with 12 bases identical to TRBD2. This CDR3 has 16 amino acids. Germline V CDR1 and CDR2: LGHNT, FRNRAP. Trimming removed 1 base from V and 1 base from J; junction bases left unmatched: 0. CDR3 loop: CASGLGLAGGTDTQYF. CDR3 nucleotides: TGTGCTAGTGGTTTGGGACTAGCGGGGGGCACAGATACGCAGTATTTT.

This chain joins TRBV2 and TRBJ1-5; tentatively, D is TRBD1 (6 bases). V lost 3 bases and J 2 bases, leaving 11 bases between the germline ends. Per the germline V gene, CDR1 is SNHLY and CDR2 is FYNNEI. The CDR3 length is 15 residues. The CDR3 here is CASSDGGAGNQPQHF. In DNA, the CDR3 is TGTGCCAGCAGTGATGGGGGCGCGGGCAATCAGCCCCAGCATTTT.

V is TRBV5-4 and J is TRBJ2-5, with D maybe TRBD2 (6 bases). The CDR3 is 16 residues long. CDR1 and CDR2 (germline): SGHNT, YYREEE (reference sequence). V lost 3 bases, J lost 2 bases, and 17 bases lay in between. CDR3 region: CASSWGESSSQETQYF. In nucleotides, the CDR3 is TGTGCCAGCAGCTGGGGGGAGTCTAGTTCGCAAGAGACCCAGTACTTC. The entire variable domain, with the rest obtained from reference TRBV5-4 and TRBJ2-5, is as follows: ETGVTQSPTHLIKTRGQQVTLRCSSQSGHNTVSWYQQALGQGPQFIFQYYREEENGRGNFPPRFSGLQFPNYSSELNVNALELDDSALYLCASSWGESSSQETQYFGPGTRLLVL.

The J gene is TRBJ2-7, the V gene TRBV9; TRBD2 matches 12 bases. Germline V gives CDR1 SGDLS, CDR2 YYNGEE. The CDR3 spans 15 residues. J lost 6 bases, V lost 2 bases, and 6 bases had no gene match. CDR3 residues: CASSVGLAGTSEQYF. The CDR3 DNA reads TGTGCCAGCAGCGTTGGACTAGCGGGAACCTCCGAGCAGTACTTC.

V usage is TRBV7-2 and J usage is TRBJ2-3; 8 positions match TRBD2. With V trimmed by 1 base and J by 1 base, 4 bases remained unmatched. The germline V gene encodes CDR1 SGHTA and CDR2 FQGNSA. CDR3 length: 16 amino acids. The chain's CDR3 is CASSLVVTSGTDTQYF. CDR3 coding DNA: TGTGCCAGCAGCTTAGTGGTGACTAGCGGCACAGATACGCAGTATTTT.

The chain joins TRBV5-5 to TRBJ2-1; TRBD1 agrees at 10 bases. The CDR3 is 17 residues long. Per germline, CDR1 SGHKS and CDR2 YYEKEE (reference sequence). The V gene end was trimmed by 0 bases and the J gene end by 3 bases; junction bases not matched to a gene: 6. CDR3 sequence reads: CASSLVKTGGSYNEQFF. In DNA, the CDR3 is TGTGCCAGCAGCTTGGTGAAGACAGGGGGCAGCTACAATGAGCAGTTCTTC.

V and J are TRBV4-1 and TRBJ1-2; D perhaps matches TRBD1 (6 bases). This CDR3 comprises 15 residues. Trimming removed 1 base at V and 4 bases at J, with 13 bases between. CDR1 is MGHRA and CDR2 is YSYEKL in the germline V gene. CDR3 sequence (DNA): TGCGCCAGCAGCCAAGGGATACAGGGTCTCTATGGCTACACCTTC. Translating gives CASSQGIQGLYGYTF.

This clone came up once. This chain joins TRBV27 and TRBJ2-5; possibly TRBD1 for D (6 bases). Per the germline V gene, CDR1 is MNHEY and CDR2 is SMNVEV (reference sequence). CDR3 length: 13 amino acids. Trimming cost V 5 bases and J 5 bases, with 12 bases left between them. The CDR3 region has the DNA TGTGCCAGCAGTACCGGGACAAGGGAGACCCAGTACTTC. Translating it yields CASSTGTRETQYF.

V and J are TRBV19 and TRBJ2-7; 7 bases match TRBD2. V lost 6 bases to trimming and J lost 2 bases; unmatched junction nucleotides: 4. The CDR3 covers 13 residues. Per the germline V gene, CDR1 is LNHDA and CDR2 is SQIVND (reference sequence). The CDR3 DNA is TGTGCCAGTAGCCGGGAGGCAACCTACGAGCAGTACTTC. This sequence encodes CASSREATYEQYF.

The chain links TRBV28 to TRBJ1-2; 7 bases are shared with TRBD1. The CDR3 loop spans 13 amino acids. In germline, CDR1 is MDHEN, CDR2 SYDVKM. The V segment lost 6 bases and the J segment 3 bases; nucleotides outside the gene matches: 4. CDR3 protein: CASRADRDYGYTF. The CDR3 DNA follows: TGTGCCAGCAGGGCAGACAGGGACTATGGCTACACCTTC.

The rearrangement uses TRBV28 and TRBJ1-5, with D tentatively TRBD1 (5 bases). Germline CDR1 is MDHEN and CDR2 is SYDVKM. The CDR3 is made up of 14 amino acids. The V end was cut by 6 bases, the J end by 0 bases, with 9 bases between. The CDR3 nucleotides read TGTGCCAGCAGCATAACAGGTAGCAATCAGCCCCAGCATTTT. Translating gives CASSITGSNQPQHF.